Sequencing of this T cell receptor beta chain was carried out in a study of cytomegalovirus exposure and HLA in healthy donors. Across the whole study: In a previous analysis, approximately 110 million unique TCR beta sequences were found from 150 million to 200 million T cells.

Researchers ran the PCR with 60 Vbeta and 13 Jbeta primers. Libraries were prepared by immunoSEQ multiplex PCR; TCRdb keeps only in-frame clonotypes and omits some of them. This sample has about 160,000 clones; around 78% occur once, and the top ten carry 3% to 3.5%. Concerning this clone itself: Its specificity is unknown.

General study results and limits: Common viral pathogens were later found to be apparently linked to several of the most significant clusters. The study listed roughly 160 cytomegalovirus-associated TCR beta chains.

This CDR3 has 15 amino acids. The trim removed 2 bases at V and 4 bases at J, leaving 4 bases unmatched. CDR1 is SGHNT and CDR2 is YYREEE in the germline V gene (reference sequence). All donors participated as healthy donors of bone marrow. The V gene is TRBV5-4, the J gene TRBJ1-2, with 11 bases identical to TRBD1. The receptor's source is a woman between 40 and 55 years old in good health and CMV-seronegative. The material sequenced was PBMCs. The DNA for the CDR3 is TGTGCCAGCAGCTTTGGGACAGGGGGGAGCTATGGCTACACCTTC. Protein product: CASSFGTGGSYGYTF. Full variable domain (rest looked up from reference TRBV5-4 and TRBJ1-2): ETGVTQSPTHLIKTRGQQVTLRCSSQSGHNTVSWYQQALGQGPQFIFQYYREEENGRGNFPPRFSGLQFPNYSSELNVNALELDDSALYLCASSFGTGGSYGYTFGSGTRLTVV.